The 26 T cell receptor beta chains below come from one sample, sequenced in a study of T cell responses to AZD1222 COVID-19 vaccine. The method was immunoSEQ multiplex PCR; TCRdb's version includes in-frame clones alone and lacks a portion of them. The table shows some 170,000 clones, with roughly 90% occurring only once. The starting material was peripheral blood, obtained 28 days after the second AZD1222 dose. The receptor set was obtained from an adult who received the AZD1222 COVID-19 vaccine.

The rearrangement uses TRBV10-3 and TRBJ1-2, with a possible D match to TRBD1 (5 bases). The CDR3 length is 16 residues. The V end lost 6 bases, the J end lost 6 bases, and 23 bases lay between the germline ends. The germline V gene has CDR1 ENHRY and CDR2 SYGVKD. The CDR3 coding sequence is TGTGCCATCAGGACGGAAATAGGACAAGTTGACGATGGCTACACCTTC. As protein: CAIRTEIGQVDDGYTF.

The J gene is TRBJ1-1, the V gene TRBV2, with D uncertain. Per the germline V gene, CDR1 is SNHLY and CDR2 is FYNNEI. The CDR3 is 13 amino acids. Between the trimmed V and J ends, which lost 7 bases and 1 base, there was a span of 10 bases. The CDR3 DNA reads as TGTGCCAGCATATGGACGGCGAACACTGAAGCTTTCTTT. It encodes CASIWTANTEAFF. Filled out from reference TRBV2 and TRBJ1-1, the complete variable domain reads EPEVTQTPSHQVTQMGQEVILRCVPISNHLYFYWYRQILGQKVEFLVSFYNNEISEKSEIFDDQFSVERPDGSNFTLKIRSTKLEDSAMYFCASIWTANTEAFFGQGTRLTVV.

The chain couples TRBV6-5 to TRBJ1-4; D gene ambiguous. The germline CDR1 and CDR2 sequences are MNHEY and SVGAGI. V lost 7 bases to trimming and J lost 5 bases, with 5 bases between them. There are 11 residues in the CDR3. CDR3 nucleotide sequence: TGTGCCAGCATGGGAAATGAAAAACTGTTTTTT. Amino acid sequence: CASMGNEKLFF.

This clone was observed once. The V gene is TRBV6-5, the J gene TRBJ2-1; 9 nucleotides agree with TRBD2. The J segment lost 10 bases and the V segment lost 10 bases, leaving 11 bases of the junction unmatched. Germline V gene lookup returns CDR1 MNHEY and CDR2 SVGAGI. The length of the CDR3 is 13 residues. CDR3: CAMQYSGGGEQFF. In DNA form, the CDR3 reads TGTGCCATGCAGTATAGCGGGGGTGGAGAGCAGTTCTTC.

This chain joins TRBV30 and TRBJ1-4; 8 bases line up with TRBD1. V lost 5 bases and J lost 8; bases outside the gene matches: 10. The CDR3 length is 14 residues. CDR1 GTSNPN and CDR2 SVGIG come from the germline V gene (reference sequence). DNA for the CDR3: TGTGCCTGGGGAACAGGGGGTCTTGGGGAAAAACTGTTTTTT. This encodes CAWGTGGLGEKLFF. The full variable domain, completed using reference TRBV30 and TRBJ1-4, is SQTIHQWPATLVQPVGSPLSLECTVEGTSNPNLYWYRQAAGRGLQLLFYSVGIGQISSEVPQNLSASRPQDRQFILSSKKLLLSDSGFYLCAWGTGGLGEKLFFGSGTQLSVL.

CDR3 in amino acids: CASSFPDRGRDGYTF. CDR3 nucleotides: TGTGCCAGCAGCTTTCCGGACAGGGGGCGAGATGGCTACACCTTC. The chain has TRBV5-6 and TRBJ1-2, with 11 bases matching TRBD1. This CDR3 has 15 residues. Germline lookup yields CDR1 SGHDT and CDR2 YYEEEE. Germline trimming cut 2 bases from V and 6 bases from J; bases unmatched to any gene: 6. Drawing the rest from reference TRBV5-6 and TRBJ1-2, the complete variable domain is DAGVTQSPTHLIKTRGQQVTLRCSPKSGHDTVSWYQQALGQGPQFIFQYYEEEERQRGNFPDRFSGHQFPNYSSELNVNALLLGDSALYLCASSFPDRGRDGYTFGSGTRLTVV.

The sample holds a few counts of this clone. The genes are TRBV27 and TRBJ2-1; the match to TRBD1 covers 11 bases. CDR1 is MNHEY, CDR2 SMNVEV, per germline (reference sequence). Unmatched junction bases numbered 10, after V lost 3 bases and J lost 6 bases. CDR3 length: 17 amino acids. The CDR3 loop reads CASSFLLGTGGGNEQFF. CDR3 DNA: TGTGCCAGCAGTTTTCTATTGGGGACAGGGGGTGGCAATGAGCAGTTCTTC.

This chain joins TRBV30 and TRBJ2-2; 9 nucleotides agree with TRBD1. Germline V CDR1 and CDR2: GTSNPN, SVGIG (reference sequence). Unmatched junction bases numbered 13, after V lost 7 bases and J lost 7 bases. The CDR3 is 15 residues long. CDR3 DNA: TGTGCCTCGCCAACCGGGACAGGGTTCGTCGGGGAGCTGTTTTTT. This gives the protein CASPTGTGFVGELFF.

CDR3 amino acids: CASSSYRDTGTEAFF. CDR3 DNA: TGTGCCAGCAGTTCCTACAGGGACACAGGGACTGAAGCTTTCTTT. The V and J genes are TRBV6-2 or TRBV6-3 and TRBJ1-1; a possible D gene is TRBD1 (6 bases). This CDR3 is 15 amino acids long. V was trimmed by 4 bases and J by 5 bases, leaving 17 bases between them. Germline V CDR1 and CDR2: MNHEY, SVGEGT.

As to this clone: Its ends do not fully match the called genes, so a read error is possible. The chain uses TRBV12-3 or TRBV12-4 and TRBJ1-2; weak D call: TRBD1 (5 bases). CDR3 length: 12 residues. CDR3 in amino acids: CASRTGRSREDF. CDR3 DNA: TGTGCCAGCAGGACGGGACGGAGTCGGGAAGACTTC.

V usage is TRBV3-1 (or the pseudogene TRBV3-2) and J usage is TRBJ2-5; 8 nucleotides line up with TRBD1. Germline CDR1 is LGHDT and CDR2 is YNNKEL (reference sequence). This CDR3 has 18 amino acids. V lost 0 bases and J lost 4; bases outside the gene matches: 13. The chain's CDR3 is CASSQDGRGQTRGETQYF. In nucleotides, the CDR3 is TGTGCCAGCAGCCAAGATGGCAGGGGGCAAACCCGTGGAGAGACCCAGTACTTC.

The chain has TRBV4-1 and TRBJ1-1; possible D gene TRBD1, 6 bases. The CDR3 contains 14 residues. V dropped 0 bases and J dropped 4 bases, with 9 bases sitting between them. Germline assignment: CDR1 MGHRA and CDR2 YSYEKL. The CDR3 loop is CASSQEGGPTEAFF. DNA of the CDR3: TGCGCCAGCAGCCAAGAAGGGGGGCCCACTGAAGCTTTCTTT.

The CDR3: CASSLAGSTDTQYF. The CDR3 coding sequence is TGCGCCAGCAGCTTGGCGGGTAGCACAGATACGCAGTATTTT. The genes are TRBV5-1 and TRBJ2-3; D is uncertain. The V end was cut by 0 bases, the J end by 0 bases, with 5 bases between. This CDR3 is 14 amino acids long. The germline gives CDR1 SGHRS, CDR2 YFSETQ.

V gene TRBV3-1 (or the pseudogene TRBV3-2) combines with J gene TRBJ1-1; tentative D call: TRBD1 (6 bases). Trimming cost V 0 bases and J 10 bases, with 18 bases left between them. Germline assignment: CDR1 LGHDT and CDR2 YNNKEL (reference sequence). The CDR3 length is 15 residues. CDR3 sequence: CASSQDLEGVGTAFF. CDR3 sequence (DNA): TGTGCCAGCAGCCAAGACTTGGAGGGGGTAGGTACAGCTTTCTTT.

V and J are TRBV29-1 and TRBJ1-1; D not certain. There are 10 residues in the CDR3. Germline V CDR1 and CDR2: SQVTM, ANQGSEA. V lost 8 bases, J lost 3 bases, and 7 bases lay in between. This CDR3 reads CSSLDTEAFF. Here the CDR3 DNA reads TGCAGCTCCCTTGACACTGAAGCTTTCTTT.

The chain employs TRBV24-1 and TRBJ1-3; possibly TRBD1 for D (5 bases). Trimming removed 12 bases at V and 0 bases at J, with 11 bases between. The CDR3 spans 13 residues. CDR1 is KGHDR and CDR2 is SFDVKD in the germline V gene. CDR3 DNA: TGTGCCCCTAGGAGGGGCTCTGGAAACACCATATATTTT. Translating it yields CAPRRGSGNTIYF.

J is TRBJ1-2 and V is TRBV7-9; 8 positions agree with TRBD1. The V segment lost 7 bases and the J segment 7 bases; nucleotides outside the gene matches: 8. CDR1 SEHNR and CDR2 FQNEAQ come from the germline V gene (reference sequence). This CDR3 has 13 residues. CDR3 region: CASTDRGGSGYTF. CDR3 nucleotide sequence: TGTGCCAGCACAGACAGGGGAGGGAGTGGCTACACCTTC.

The chain recombines TRBV6-5 with TRBJ1-3; 8 bases fit TRBD1. CDR1 MNHEY and CDR2 SVGAGI come from the germline V gene. The CDR3 extends over 16 amino acids. The V gene end was trimmed by 4 bases and the J gene end by 2 bases; junction bases not matched to a gene: 7. The CDR3 loop is CASSSGQGIPGNTIYF. In DNA form, the CDR3 reads TGTGCCAGCAGTTCCGGACAGGGAATACCTGGAAACACCATATATTTT.

This clone was counted once. The J gene is TRBJ2-7, the V gene TRBV9; 7 nucleotides match TRBD2. Germline V CDR1 and CDR2: SGDLS, YYNGEE. V lost 3 bases to trimming and J lost 3 bases; unmatched junction nucleotides: 9. The CDR3 extends over 15 amino acids. DNA of the CDR3: TGTGCCAGCAGCGCTCGGGAGGTTGAATTCTACGAGCAGTACTTC. It translates to CASSAREVEFYEQYF.

The chain's CDR3 is CASSLMNTQYF. Here the CDR3 DNA reads TGTGCCAGCAGCTTAATGAATACGCAGTATTTT. This sequence joins TRBV5-4 and TRBJ2-3; D not certain. Germline CDR1 is SGHNT and CDR2 is YYREEE (reference sequence). The CDR3 is made up of 11 amino acids. With 2 bases removed from V and 7 bases from J, the gap between germline ends came to 5 bases.

The V and J genes are TRBV7-2 and TRBJ1-5, with 7 bases that match TRBD1. V lost 1 base and J lost 6; bases outside the gene matches: 0. The germline CDR1 and CDR2 sequences are SGHTA and FQGNSA. There are 13 residues in the CDR3. CDR3 nucleotides: TGTGCCAGCAGCTTAGAGGGGGCTCAGCCCCAGCATTTT. The encoded protein is CASSLEGAQPQHF.

V gene TRBV12-3 or TRBV12-4 combines with J gene TRBJ2-6; D is uncertain. Trimming pared 7 bases from V and 4 bases from J, leaving 8 bases between. This CDR3 spans 13 amino acids. CDR3 DNA: TGTGCCAGCATACAATCCGGGGCCAACGTCCTGACTTTC. Its translation is CASIQSGANVLTF.

The chain recombines TRBV21-1 with TRBJ1-2; no DNA check was done on the table's D call, TRBD1. TRBV21-1 corresponds to a pseudogene. The CDR3 has 15 residues. This CDR3 reads CASSKKPGPNYGYTF. The DNA for the CDR3 is TGTGCCAGCAGCAAAAAGCCAGGCCCTAACTATGGCTACACCTTC.

V is TRBV2 and J is TRBJ1-4; D is ambiguous. CDR1 and CDR2 (germline): SNHLY, FYNNEI. The V gene lost 8 bases and the J gene lost 5 bases, with 12 bases spanning the gap. CDR3 length: 13 amino acids. CDR3 amino acids: CASGRGRNEKLFF. CDR3 DNA sequence: TGTGCCAGCGGCCGAGGTCGGAATGAAAAACTGTTTTTT.

The rearrangement joins TRBV3-1 (or the pseudogene TRBV3-2) to TRBJ1-2; maybe TRBD1 (5 bases). Between the trimmed V and J ends, which lost 0 bases and 3 bases, there was a span of 14 bases. The CDR3 is made up of 16 amino acids. Germline CDR1 is LGHDT and CDR2 is YNNKEL (reference sequence). CDR3 coding DNA: TGTGCCAGCAGCCAAGATGGAAAAGGGACGTACTATGGCTACACCTTC. Translation: CASSQDGKGTYYGYTF.

This chain uses TRBV27 with TRBJ2-5, with D uncertain. This CDR3 spans 14 amino acids. Trimming removed 2 bases from V and 5 bases from J, with 12 bases in between. Germline V gene lookup returns CDR1 MNHEY and CDR2 SMNVEV (reference sequence). The CDR3 region is CASSLSDVGETQYF. CDR3 coding DNA: TGTGCCAGCAGTTTAAGTGACGTCGGGGAGACCCAGTACTTC.